This T cell receptor beta chain was documented in a study of CD8 T cells in ankylosing spondylitis. The germline V gene encodes CDR1 SGHTA and CDR2 FQGNSA. The CDR3 is 14 residues long. Trimming stripped 0 bases from V and 8 bases from J, with 13 bases between. Notes on this clonotype: Its antigen is still unknown.

Quantitative 5'-RACE with molecular barcodes was used to make the TCR beta libraries. TCRdb fed the 5' RACE reads into MiXCR, producing one record per CDR3 protein. The table includes some 220,000 distinct CDR3 sequences, about 10% detected once. Study conclusions and caveats: Matched ankylosing spondylitis synovial fluid reportedly contained a significantly enriched population of disease-linked clones. Previous work reported some of these motif variants in the synovial fluid and blood of reactive arthritis. A TCR beta motif made of several highly homologous variants seemed typical of ankylosing spondylitis blood.

This receptor was taken from a male donor with ankylosing spondylitis or in good health (not recorded which). V and J are TRBV7-2 and TRBJ1-2; D is uncertain. The sample taken for sequencing was blood, either unsorted or a sorted T cell fraction (not recorded which). This chain's CDR3 is CASSLADGGRGYTF. Written as DNA, the CDR3 is TGTGCCAGCAGCTTAGCAGATGGTGGGCGGGGCTACACCTTC.